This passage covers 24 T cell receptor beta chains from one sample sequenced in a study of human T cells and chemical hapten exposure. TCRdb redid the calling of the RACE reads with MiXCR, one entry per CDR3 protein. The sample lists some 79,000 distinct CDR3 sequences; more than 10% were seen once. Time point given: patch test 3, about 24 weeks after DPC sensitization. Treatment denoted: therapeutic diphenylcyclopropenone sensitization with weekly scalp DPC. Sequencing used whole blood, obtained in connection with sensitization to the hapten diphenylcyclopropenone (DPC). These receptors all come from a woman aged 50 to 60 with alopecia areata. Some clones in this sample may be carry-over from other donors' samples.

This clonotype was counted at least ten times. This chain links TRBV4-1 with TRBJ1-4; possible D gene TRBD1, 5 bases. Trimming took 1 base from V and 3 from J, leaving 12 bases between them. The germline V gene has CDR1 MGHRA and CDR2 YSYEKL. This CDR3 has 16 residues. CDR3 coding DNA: TGCGCCAGCAGCCAAGCGGTAGGGGTTGCTAATGAAAAACTGTTTTTT. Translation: CASSQAVGVANEKLFF.

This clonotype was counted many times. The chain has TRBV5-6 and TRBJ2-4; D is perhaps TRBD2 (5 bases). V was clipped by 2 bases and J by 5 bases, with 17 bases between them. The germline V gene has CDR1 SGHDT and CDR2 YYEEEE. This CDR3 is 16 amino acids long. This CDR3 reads CASSLMILAPENIQYF. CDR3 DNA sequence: TGTGCCAGCAGCTTAATGATCCTAGCCCCCGAAAACATTCAGTACTTC.

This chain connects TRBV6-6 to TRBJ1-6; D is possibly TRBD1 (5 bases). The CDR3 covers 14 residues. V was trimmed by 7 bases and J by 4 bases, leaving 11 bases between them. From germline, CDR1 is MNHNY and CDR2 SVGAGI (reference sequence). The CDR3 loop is CASNLDRYNSPLHF. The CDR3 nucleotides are TGTGCCAGCAACCTAGACAGATATAATTCACCCCTCCACTTT.

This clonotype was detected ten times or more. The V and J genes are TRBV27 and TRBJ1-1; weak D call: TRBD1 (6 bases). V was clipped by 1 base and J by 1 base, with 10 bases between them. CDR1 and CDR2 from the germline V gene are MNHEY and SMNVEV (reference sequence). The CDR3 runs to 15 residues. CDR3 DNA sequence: TGTGCCAGCAGTTTATTAGGACAGAGGAACACTGAAGCTTTCTTT. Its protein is CASSLLGQRNTEAFF.

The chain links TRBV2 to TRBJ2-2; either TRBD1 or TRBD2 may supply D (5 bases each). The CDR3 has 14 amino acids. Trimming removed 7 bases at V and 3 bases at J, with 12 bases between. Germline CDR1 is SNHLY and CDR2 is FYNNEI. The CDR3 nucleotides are TGTGCCAGCAAGGGACGTTGGGACACCGGGGAGCTGTTTTTT. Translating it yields CASKGRWDTGELFF.

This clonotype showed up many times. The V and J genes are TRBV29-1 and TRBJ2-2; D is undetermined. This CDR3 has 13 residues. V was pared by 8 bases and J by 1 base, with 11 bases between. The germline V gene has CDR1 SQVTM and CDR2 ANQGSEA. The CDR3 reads CSSRTGNTGELFF. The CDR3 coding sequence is TGCAGCTCCCGGACCGGGAACACCGGGGAGCTGTTTTTT.

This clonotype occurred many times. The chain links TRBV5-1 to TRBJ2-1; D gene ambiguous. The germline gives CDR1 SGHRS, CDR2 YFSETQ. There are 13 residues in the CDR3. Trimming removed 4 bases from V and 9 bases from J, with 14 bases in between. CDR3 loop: CASSNTRNGEQFF. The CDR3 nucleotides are TGCGCCAGCAGCAACACCAGAAACGGTGAGCAGTTCTTC.

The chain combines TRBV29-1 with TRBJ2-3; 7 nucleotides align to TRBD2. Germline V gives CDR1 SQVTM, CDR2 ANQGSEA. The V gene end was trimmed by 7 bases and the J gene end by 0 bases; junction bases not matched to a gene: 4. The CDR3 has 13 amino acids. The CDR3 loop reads CSACSGSTDTQYF. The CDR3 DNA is TGCAGCGCGTGTAGCGGGAGCACAGATACGCAGTATTTT.

The CDR3 loop is CSVEQWQGGETQYF. The CDR3 region has the DNA TGCAGCGTTGAGCAGTGGCAGGGCGGAGAGACCCAGTACTTC. The gene calls are TRBV29-1 and TRBJ2-5; D may be TRBD1 (5 bases). Trimming removed 3 bases at V and 4 bases at J, with 15 bases between. Germline CDR1 is SQVTM and CDR2 is ANQGSEA. The length of the CDR3 is 14 residues.

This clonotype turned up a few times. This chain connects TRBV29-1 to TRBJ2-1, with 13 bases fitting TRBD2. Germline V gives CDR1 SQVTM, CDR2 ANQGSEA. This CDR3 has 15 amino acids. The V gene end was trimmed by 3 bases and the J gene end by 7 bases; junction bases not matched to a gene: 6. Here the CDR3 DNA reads TGCAGCGTTGAGGTACTAGCGGGAGGGACGAATGAGCAGTTCTTC. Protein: CSVEVLAGGTNEQFF.

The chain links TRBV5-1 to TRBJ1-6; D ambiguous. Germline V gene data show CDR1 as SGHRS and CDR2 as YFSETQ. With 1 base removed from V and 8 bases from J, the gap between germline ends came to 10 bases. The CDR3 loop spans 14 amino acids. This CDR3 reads CASSLRGHDSPLHF. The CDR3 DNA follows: TGCGCCAGCAGCTTGCGAGGGCACGATTCACCCCTCCACTTT. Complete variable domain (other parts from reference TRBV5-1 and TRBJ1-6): KAGVTQTPRYLIKTRGQQVTLSCSPISGHRSVSWYQQTPGQGLQFLFEYFSETQRNKGNFPGRFSGRQFSNSRSEMNVSTLELGDSALYLCASSLRGHDSPLHFGNGTRLTVT.

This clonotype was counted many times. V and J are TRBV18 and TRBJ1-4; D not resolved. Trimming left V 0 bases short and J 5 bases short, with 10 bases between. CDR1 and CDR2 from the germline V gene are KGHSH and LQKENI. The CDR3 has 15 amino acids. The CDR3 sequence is CASSPPRRPNEKLFF. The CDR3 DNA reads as TGTGCCAGCTCACCACCGCGACGACCCAATGAAAAACTGTTTTTT.

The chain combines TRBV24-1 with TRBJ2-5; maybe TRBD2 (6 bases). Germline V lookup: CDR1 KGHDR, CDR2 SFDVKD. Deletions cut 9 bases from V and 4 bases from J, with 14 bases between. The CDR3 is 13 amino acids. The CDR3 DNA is TGTGCCACCCGGGACGTGGAGGGAGAGACCCAGTACTTC. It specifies CATRDVEGETQYF.

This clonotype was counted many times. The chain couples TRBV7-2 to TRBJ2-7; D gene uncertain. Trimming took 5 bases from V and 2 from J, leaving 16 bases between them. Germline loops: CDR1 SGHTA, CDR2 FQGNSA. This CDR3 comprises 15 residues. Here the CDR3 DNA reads TGTGCCAGCAGCCGTGCGGCGCCCTCCACCTACGAGCAGTACTTC. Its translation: CASSRAAPSTYEQYF.

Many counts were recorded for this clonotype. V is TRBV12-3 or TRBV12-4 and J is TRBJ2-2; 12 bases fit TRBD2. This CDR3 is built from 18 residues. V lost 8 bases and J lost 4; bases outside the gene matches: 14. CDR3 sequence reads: CASSWVGLAGLGTGELFF. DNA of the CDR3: TGTGCCAGCTCCTGGGTGGGACTAGCGGGTCTCGGCACCGGGGAGCTGTTTTTT.

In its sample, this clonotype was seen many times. CDR3 region: CASSPGRSQETQYF. The DNA for the CDR3 is TGTGCCAGCAGTCCGGGGCGGAGCCAAGAGACCCAGTACTTC. The chain couples TRBV7-6 to TRBJ2-5; D is tentatively TRBD1 or TRBD2 (5 bases each). Germline CDR1 is SGHVS and CDR2 is FNYEAQ. The CDR3 contains 14 residues. The V gene lost 6 bases and the J gene lost 1 base, with 12 bases spanning the gap.

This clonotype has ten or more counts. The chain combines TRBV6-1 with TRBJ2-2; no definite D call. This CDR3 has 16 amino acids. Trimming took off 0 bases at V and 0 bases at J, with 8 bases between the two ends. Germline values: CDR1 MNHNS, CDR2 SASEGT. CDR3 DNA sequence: TGTGCCAGCAGTGAAGCCCTGTTCGCGAACACCGGGGAGCTGTTTTTT. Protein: CASSEALFANTGELFF.

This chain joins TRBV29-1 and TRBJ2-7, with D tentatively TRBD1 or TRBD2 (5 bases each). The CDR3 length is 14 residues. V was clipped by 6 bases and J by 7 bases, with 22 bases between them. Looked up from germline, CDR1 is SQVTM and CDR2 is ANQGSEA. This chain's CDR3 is CSVLLGTPGGEQYF. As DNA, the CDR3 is TGCAGCGTACTCCTTGGGACGCCGGGTGGGGAGCAGTACTTC.

CDR3 protein: CSAPPPVGSQPQHF. Here the CDR3 DNA reads TGCAGTGCTCCTCCTCCCGTGGGAAGTCAGCCCCAGCATTTT. The V gene is TRBV20-1, the J gene TRBJ1-5; D ambiguous. Germline V gene sequence: CDR1 DFQATT, CDR2 SNEGSKA (reference sequence). CDR3 size: 14 residues. V lost 5 bases, J lost 6 bases, and 17 bases lay in between.

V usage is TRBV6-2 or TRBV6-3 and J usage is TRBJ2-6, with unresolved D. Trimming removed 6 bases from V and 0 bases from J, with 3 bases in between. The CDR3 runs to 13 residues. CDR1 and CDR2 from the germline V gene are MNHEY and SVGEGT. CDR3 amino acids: CASRSSGANVLTF. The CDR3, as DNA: TGTGCCAGCAGGAGCTCTGGGGCCAACGTCCTGACTTTC.

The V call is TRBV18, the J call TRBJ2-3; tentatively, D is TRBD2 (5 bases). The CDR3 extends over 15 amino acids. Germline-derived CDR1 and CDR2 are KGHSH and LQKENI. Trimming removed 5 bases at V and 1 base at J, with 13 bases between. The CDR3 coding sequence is TGTGCCAGCTCATCGAATGCCGGGGGCACAGATACGCAGTATTTT. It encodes CASSSNAGGTDTQYF. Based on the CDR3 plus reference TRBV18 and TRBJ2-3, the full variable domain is NAGVMQNPRHLVRRRGQEARLRCSPMKGHSHVYWYRQLPEEGLKFMVYLQKENIIDESGMPKERFSAEFPKEGPSILRIQQVVRGDSAAYFCASSSNAGGTDTQYFGPGTRLTVL.

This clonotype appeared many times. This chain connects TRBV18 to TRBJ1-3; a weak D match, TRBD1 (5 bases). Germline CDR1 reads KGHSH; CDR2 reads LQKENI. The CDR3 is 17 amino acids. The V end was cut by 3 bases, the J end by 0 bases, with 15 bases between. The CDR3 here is CASSPKGDLRSGNTIYF. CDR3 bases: TGTGCCAGCTCACCCAAAGGGGACCTACGCTCTGGAAACACCATATATTTT.

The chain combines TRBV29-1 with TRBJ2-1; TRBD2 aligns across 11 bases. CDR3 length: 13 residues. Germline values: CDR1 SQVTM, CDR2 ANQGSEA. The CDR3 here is CSASGRTPDEQFF. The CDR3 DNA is TGCAGTGCTAGCGGGAGGACTCCGGATGAGCAGTTCTTC.

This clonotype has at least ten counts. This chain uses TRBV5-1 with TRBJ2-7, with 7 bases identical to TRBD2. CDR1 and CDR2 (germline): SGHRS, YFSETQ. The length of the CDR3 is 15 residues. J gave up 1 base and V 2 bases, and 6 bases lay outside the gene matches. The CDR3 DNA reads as TGCGCCAGCAGCTTATACGGGGGGTTTTCCTACGAGCAGTACTTC. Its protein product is CASSLYGGFSYEQYF.